The present T cell receptor (beta chain) was sequenced within a study of cytomegalovirus exposure and HLA in healthy donors. Study-wide results and caveats: Many donors shared some public TCRs, even though most TCR sequences were rare. The study flagged around 160 TCR beta chains as cytomegalovirus-associated.

Repertoires were generated with immunoSEQ multiplex PCR, while TCRdb's copy carries only in-frame clones and drops some. Among more than 110,000 clones listed, 86% were seen once. Trimming cost V 3 bases and J 1 base; bases outside gene matches: 6. CDR3 size: 16 residues. Germline values: CDR1 SGHAT, CDR2 FQNNGV. Details on this clone: Its antigen remains unknown.

The receptor was isolated from a man aged 18 to 35 in good health and CMV-seronegative. The specimen sequenced was PBMCs. V is TRBV11-2 and J is TRBJ2-7, with TRBD2 matching 10 bases. The CDR3 sequence: CASSLIAGGQSYEQYF. Here the CDR3 DNA reads TGTGCCAGCAGCTTGATAGCGGGAGGCCAATCCTACGAGCAGTACTTC.